There are a few counts of the clone carrying this TCR beta chain. Extracted RNA was reverse transcribed, and the resulting cDNA served as sequencing template. Profiled with immunoSEQ multiplex PCR; TCRdb holds only in-frame clones, not every one. The table shows over 120,000 clones, with about 47% occurring only once. Lesional scalp punch biopsies and peripheral blood came from alopecia areata patients. This entry belongs to a study of CD8+ T cells in alopecia areata. In germline, CDR1 is SQVTM, CDR2 ANQGSEA. CDR3 length: 12 residues. Trimming pared 6 bases from V and 2 bases from J, leaving 10 bases between.

The TCR was taken from a human donor with alopecia areata. The sequences come from CD4+ T cells sorted from blood, collected at week 0. The chain carries TRBV29-1 and TRBJ1-1; the D is unclear. As DNA, the CDR3 is TGCAGCGTAACGGGCCCTAACACTGAAGCTTTCTTT. Translation gives CSVTGPNTEAFF.